These T cell receptor beta chains were read from a single sample in a study of cytomegalovirus exposure and HLA in healthy donors. TCRdb's copy holds only in-frame clones and misses some; the assay was immunoSEQ multiplex PCR. The sample yields about 99,000 clones, about four fifths seen once. The source material was PBMCs. The receptors here all came from a male donor in good health and CMV-seropositive. Both conserved end residues are part of each CDR3. The D gene is left open where the match is weak. Some rows mark clone size as missing; the rest say once, few, many or name a class of expanded clone.

j_call d_call v_call clone_size cdr3_aa cdr3_nt
TRBJ1-1 - TRBV7-9 - CASSTTGRTEAFF TGTGCCAGCAGTACAACAGGCAGGACTGAAGCTTTCTTT
TRBJ2-5 TRBD2 TRBV5-1 few CASNRYSGDQETQYF TGCGCCAGCAACCGGTATAGCGGGGACCAAGAGACCCAGTACTTC
TRBJ2-7 TRBD2 TRBV7-2 - CASRLAGTGGYEQYF TGTGCCAGCAGGCTTGCCGGGACGGGGGGGTACGAGCAGTACTTC
TRBJ2-3 TRBD1 TRBV7-2 - CASSLNARDRASTDTQYF TGTGCCAGCAGCTTAAACGCCCGGGACAGAGCTAGCACAGATACGCAGTATTTT
TRBJ1-1 - TRBV30 - CAWKGHLNTEAFF TGTGCCTGGAAGGGACATTTAAACACTGAAGCTTTCTTT
TRBJ1-6 - TRBV13 - CASSSYNSPLHF TGTGCCAGTTCATCCTATAATTCACCCCTCCACTTT
TRBJ1-2 - TRBV19 - CASSASLRAKGGYGYTF TGTGCCAGTAGTGCCTCTCTCCGGGCCAAGGGGGGGTATGGCTACACCTTC
TRBJ1-2 - TRBV10-1 - CASGGGQNYYGYTF TGCGCCAGCGGGGGAGGGCAGAACTACTATGGCTACACCTTC
TRBJ2-5 - TRBV12-5 - CASGLVLSGETQYF TGTGCTAGTGGTTTGGTACTCTCTGGAGAGACCCAGTACTTC
TRBJ1-1 - TRBV20-1 few CSAYLNTEAFF TGCAGTGCCTACCTGAACACTGAAGCTTTCTTT
TRBJ1-1 - TRBV19 - CASRRGATEAFF TGTGCCAGTAGGCGGGGGGCAACTGAAGCTTTCTTT
TRBJ2-5 TRBD1 TRBV18 - CASAPGGKETQYF TGTGCCAGCGCCCCAGGGGGCAAGGAGACCCAGTACTTC
TRBJ1-1 - TRBV6-5 - CATRDSTISEAFF TGTGCCACCAGGGACTCCACTATCTCTGAAGCTTTCTTT
TRBJ1-2 - TRBV30 - CAWVGQPYYGYTF TGTGCCTGGGTTGGACAGCCCTACTATGGCTACACCTTC
TRBJ1-2 TRBD1 TRBV7-9 - CASSSTGGGGYTF TGTGCCAGCAGCTCTACAGGGGGAGGAGGCTACACCTTC
TRBJ1-4 - TRBV18 few CASSPGVTNEKLFF TGTGCCAGCTCACCGGGAGTAACTAATGAAAAACTGTTTTTT
TRBJ2-1 TRBD1 TRBV7-2 - CASSLGQGAYNEQFF TGTGCCAGCAGCTTAGGACAGGGGGCGTACAATGAGCAGTTCTTC